This T cell receptor (beta chain) was captured by sequencing in a study of CD8+ T cells in alopecia areata. Overall study context: Treated patients swallowed 5 to 10 mg of oral tofacitinib twice daily.

Extraction and reverse transcription of RNA yielded cDNA as the sequencing template. Data came from immunoSEQ multiplex PCR; TCRdb stores just in-frame clones and leaves some out. Of some 200,000 clones listed, 58% are singletons. Germline V lookup: CDR1 SGHTA, CDR2 FQGNSA. The CDR3 loop spans 15 amino acids. V lost 4 bases and J 7 bases, leaving 17 bases between the germline ends. As for treatment: oral pan-JAK inhibitor, 5-10 mg twice daily. The V and J genes are TRBV7-2 and TRBJ1-5; possible D gene TRBD1, 6 bases. The sequence was obtained from a human donor with alopecia areata. The starting material was CD4+ T cells sorted from blood, obtained at week 24, from a patient treated with tofacitinib. Written as DNA, the CDR3 is TGTGCCAGCAGCTCCCGCGGGGGGCAAGGGCAGCCCCAGCATTTT. Translating gives CASSSRGGQGQPQHF.